The sequence of this TCR beta chain was determined in a study of beta chain features in type 1 diabetes. Study-wide points: Cells that show high TCR expression could be over-represented by cDNA sequencing. Among patients, naive, central memory and Treg TCRB repertoires appeared more similar than among healthy donors. TCRB CDR3s were moderately but significantly shorter in Type 1 diabetes patients in all four CD4+ subsets.

The CDR3 loop spans 14 amino acids. The germline gives CDR1 MGHDK, CDR2 SYGVNS. Unmatched junction bases numbered 3, after V lost 6 bases and J lost 5 bases. What was sequenced were expressed TCRB transcripts, since all of the isolated RNA had been reverse transcribed. The data were produced by immunoSEQ multiplex PCR, yet TCRdb's version contains in-frame clones alone and is incomplete. Here the sample spans 640,000 or so clones, more than 12% being singletons. For this clone: The antigen is not known.

One heparinised blood draw, averaging roughly 120 mL, came from each donor. The TCR originated in a man younger than 35 with type 1 diabetes. The rearrangement uses TRBV25-1 and TRBJ1-6, with 8 bases aligning to TRBD1. Sequenced: naive CD4+ T cells from blood. CDR3 loop: CASRKQGDNSPLHF. Written as DNA, the CDR3 is TGTGCCAGCAGGAAACAGGGGGATAATTCACCCCTCCACTTT. Variable domain in full (rest from reference TRBV25-1 and TRBJ1-6): EADIYQTPRYLVIGTGKKITLECSQTMGHDKMYWYQQDPGMELHLIHYSYGVNSTEKGDLSSESTVSRIRTEHFPLTLESARPSHTSQYLCASRKQGDNSPLHFGNGTRLTVT.